The entry that follows covers one T cell receptor (beta chain) sequence. Its target is not known. These data originate in a study of blood T cells in healthy people across ages. Study-wide results and limits: Versus aged donors, long-lived donors had higher diversity and more naive CD4+ cells. Using unsorted PBMCs precluded a conclusive naive versus antigen-experienced comparison.

Germline V lookup: CDR1 MNHNY, CDR2 SVGAGI (reference sequence). V lost 4 bases, J lost 7 bases, and 9 bases stayed unmatched. The CDR3 runs 14 residues. It was with a sample-barcoded 5' primer and a J-beta primer mix that a second PCR of about 7 to 12 cycles was run. Each of the cDNA molecules was tagged by a template-switch adaptor with 12 random nucleotides. TCRdb processed the 5' RACE reads anew with MiXCR; each CDR3 protein has one entry. The table records 500,000 to 700,000 distinct CDR3 sequences, approximately 30% of them present only once. Each sample gave at least 6 million isolated PBMCs. The TCR was taken from a woman aged 80 or over in good health. The sequencing sample was made of blood. The rearrangement links TRBV6-6 to TRBJ1-2; 7 bases map to TRBD1. The CDR3 region is CASSSLTGAGGYTF. The DNA for the CDR3 is TGTGCCAGCAGTTCTCTAACAGGGGCGGGTGGCTACACCTTC.